The 30 T cell receptor beta chains given below trace back to one sample, sequenced in a study of blood T cell repertoires in COVID-19. Profiling relied on immunoSEQ multiplex PCR, and the TCRdb table lists in-frame clones only, not all of them. The sample holds 180,000 or so clones, roughly 88% seen once. Source material: PBMCs or T cells enriched from blood (not recorded which). The receptors were sampled from an older woman who had recovered from COVID-19.

The chain recombines TRBV28 with TRBJ1-1; D is undetermined. This CDR3 is built from 10 residues. V lost 8 bases to trimming and J lost 10 bases, with 11 bases between them. Germline CDR1 is MDHEN and CDR2 is SYDVKM. CDR3 coding DNA: TGTGCCAGCGCGCGGATCACAGCTTTCTTT. It specifies CASARITAFF.

This chain uses TRBV13 with TRBJ2-3; a possible D gene is TRBD2 (5 bases). Trimming removed 2 bases at V and 1 base at J, with 16 bases between. CDR3 length: 17 amino acids. CDR1 PRHDT and CDR2 FYEKMQ come from the germline V gene (reference sequence). The CDR3 DNA is TGTGCCAGCAGCTTAAGATCTAGCTTCCCTGGCACAGATACGCAGTATTTT. It codes for CASSLRSSFPGTDTQYF. The complete variable domain, with remaining parts taken from reference TRBV13 and TRBJ2-3, reads AAGVIQSPRHLIKEKRETATLKCYPIPRHDTVYWYQQGPGQDPQFLISFYEKMQSDKGSIPDRFSAQQFSDYHSELNMSSLELGDSALYFCASSLRSSFPGTDTQYFGPGTRLTVL.

The chain joins TRBV4-1 to TRBJ1-5; no definite D call. Per germline, CDR1 MGHRA and CDR2 YSYEKL. V was clipped by 0 bases and J by 2 bases, with 11 bases between them. CDR3 size: 16 residues. CDR3 amino acids: CASSQDLSRGNQPQHF. The CDR3 region has the DNA TGCGCCAGCAGCCAAGATCTTAGCCGGGGCAATCAGCCCCAGCATTTT.

The gene calls are TRBV25-1 and TRBJ2-2; tentative D call: TRBD1 (6 bases). Germline lookup yields CDR1 MGHDK and CDR2 SYGVNS. There are 16 residues in the CDR3. Trimming pared 1 base from V and 2 bases from J, leaving 11 bases between. Written as DNA, the CDR3 is TGTGCCAGCAGTGAATGGCCGGACAGCAACACCGGGGAGCTGTTTTTT. Its protein is CASSEWPDSNTGELFF.

This clone was found once. V gene TRBV28 combines with J gene TRBJ2-3, with TRBD2 matching 10 bases. CDR3 size: 15 residues. Germline CDR1 MDHEN, CDR2 SYDVKM. Trimming took 2 bases from V and 5 from J; bases not matched to a gene: 4. In nucleotides, the CDR3 is TGTGCCAGCAGTTTACGAGCGGGAGGGCAAGATACGCAGTATTTT. Its translation is CASSLRAGGQDTQYF.

This chain uses TRBV6-5 with TRBJ1-1; TRBD1 aligns across 7 bases. V shed 2 bases and J 4 bases; nucleotides not matched to a gene: 4. CDR1 and CDR2 from the germline V gene are MNHEY and SVGAGI. CDR3 length: 14 amino acids. The CDR3: CASSYQGEITEAFF. CDR3 DNA: TGTGCCAGCAGTTACCAGGGGGAGATCACTGAAGCTTTCTTT.

V and J are TRBV6-5 and TRBJ1-1, with 9 bases identical to TRBD1. The CDR3 sequence is 13 residues long. After removal of 6 bases from V and 8 bases from J, the junction contained 7 bases not matched to a gene. CDR1 and CDR2 from the germline V gene are MNHEY and SVGAGI. The CDR3 spells CASRRQGVFEAFF. CDR3 DNA: TGTGCCAGCAGGCGACAGGGGGTGTTCGAAGCTTTCTTT.

The V gene is TRBV5-1, the J gene TRBJ1-4; 7 nucleotides line up with TRBD1. The CDR3 contains 15 residues. Germline V gene lookup returns CDR1 SGHRS and CDR2 YFSETQ. J lost 4 bases, V lost 2 bases, and 5 bases had no gene match. CDR3 protein: CASSFTGDDNEKLFF. CDR3 bases: TGCGCCAGCAGCTTTACAGGGGATGATAATGAAAAACTGTTTTTT.

The V call is TRBV6-4, the J call TRBJ2-2; D is unresolved. Germline V lookup: CDR1 MRHNA, CDR2 SNTAGT. CDR3 length: 13 amino acids. The V end lost 3 bases, the J end lost 4 bases, and 6 bases lay between the germline ends. CDR3 sequence: CASSEFGTGELFF. DNA for the CDR3: TGTGCCAGCAGTGAATTCGGCACCGGGGAGCTGTTTTTT.

This clone was counted a few times. The V call is TRBV11-2, the J call TRBJ2-2; possible D gene TRBD1, 6 bases. Germline CDR1 and CDR2: SGHAT and FQNNGV. This CDR3 has 14 amino acids. The V and J ends lost 1 base and 6 bases respectively, with 9 bases between them. The CDR3, as DNA: TGTGCCAGCAGCTTAGGTCCAGGGGCCGGGGAGCTGTTTTTT. Its protein is CASSLGPGAGELFF.

The chain is built from TRBV3-1 (or the pseudogene TRBV3-2) and TRBJ1-1; the D gene is possibly TRBD1 (5 bases). CDR1 and CDR2 (germline): LGHDT, YNNKEL (reference sequence). The CDR3 has 14 amino acids. Trimming took 3 bases from V and 10 from J, leaving 18 bases between them. The CDR3 nucleotides are TGTGCCAGCAGCCAGGGGTCGTGGGAGGGGCGAGCTTTCTTT. Translated, it gives CASSQGSWEGRAFF.

This chain joins TRBV5-4 and TRBJ1-2; unclear D gene. The V and J ends lost 4 bases and 0 bases respectively, with 16 bases between them. Germline CDR1 is SGHNT and CDR2 is YYREEE (reference sequence). The CDR3 is made up of 16 amino acids. In DNA, the CDR3 is TGTGCCAGCAGCCCTACTAGCGCGTTAGCTAACTATGGCTACACCTTC. It encodes CASSPTSALANYGYTF.

In DNA, the CDR3 is TGTGCCAGCAGTTACTCGAGGTATCAGCCCCAGCATTTT. Residues: CASSYSRYQPQHF. This chain joins TRBV6-5 and TRBJ1-5; D is unclear. In germline, CDR1 is MNHEY, CDR2 SVGAGI. The CDR3 extends over 13 amino acids. The V end was cut by 0 bases, the J end by 5 bases, with 5 bases between.

In its sample, this clone was seen a few times. The chain couples TRBV5-5 to TRBJ2-3, with 10 bases fitting TRBD2. V trimming: 5 bases; J trimming: 4 bases; junction bases outside the gene matches: 10. Germline CDR1 SGHKS, CDR2 YYEKEE (reference sequence). This CDR3 has 16 residues. CDR3: CASSPAGSGRADTQYF. In DNA, the CDR3 is TGTGCCAGCAGTCCGGCGGGAAGCGGGAGGGCAGATACGCAGTATTTT.

The genes are TRBV4-2 and TRBJ2-7, with D uncertain. V was cut by 1 base and J by 4 bases, with 11 bases left in between. Per germline, CDR1 LGHNA and CDR2 YNFKEQ. The CDR3 is 14 amino acids. The CDR3 nucleotides are TGTGCCAGCAGCCAAGTTTCACAGCTTTACGAGCAGTACTTC. Residues: CASSQVSQLYEQYF.

CDR3 sequence reads: CASSTLAGVGTDTQYF. The DNA for the CDR3 is TGTGCCAGCAGTACCTTAGCGGGAGTCGGCACAGATACGCAGTATTTT. J is TRBJ2-3 and V is TRBV2; 9 bases line up with TRBD2. The junction had 7 bases not matched to a gene; V was cut back by 5 bases and J by 1 base. The CDR3 runs 16 residues. CDR1 is SNHLY, CDR2 FYNNEI, per germline.

V usage is TRBV29-1 and J usage is TRBJ1-1; D not resolved. Trimming took 5 bases from V and 0 from J, leaving 19 bases between them. The CDR3 loop spans 16 amino acids. From germline, CDR1 is SQVTM and CDR2 ANQGSEA. The CDR3 DNA sequence: TGCAGCGTTCCTCGCCCCGGGTCTTACATGAACACTGAAGCTTTCTTT. Translation: CSVPRPGSYMNTEAFF.

This clone was seen a handful of times. V usage is TRBV20-1 and J usage is TRBJ1-1; unclear D gene. CDR1 and CDR2 from the germline V gene are DFQATT and SNEGSKA (reference sequence). Trimming took 8 bases from V and 5 from J, leaving 9 bases between them. This CDR3 spans 10 amino acids. CDR3 loop: CSMRNTEAFF. CDR3 nucleotides: TGCAGTATGAGGAATACTGAAGCTTTCTTT.

The rearrangement joins TRBV3-1 (or the pseudogene TRBV3-2) to TRBJ2-3; tentative D call: TRBD2 (6 bases). This CDR3 region has 15 residues. Trimming stripped 3 bases from V and 1 base from J, with 11 bases between. CDR1 and CDR2 from the germline V gene are LGHDT and YNNKEL (reference sequence). The CDR3 spells CASSQAGGGTDTQYF. The CDR3 DNA reads TGTGCCAGCAGCCAGGCTGGCGGGGGCACAGATACGCAGTATTTT.

The V and J genes are TRBV4-1 and TRBJ1-4; 8 bases match TRBD1. Germline CDR1 and CDR2: MGHRA and YSYEKL. This CDR3 contains 16 residues. V lost 5 bases and J lost 0; bases outside the gene matches: 5. Here the CDR3 reads CASSYGQGATNEKLFF. The CDR3, as DNA: TGCGCCAGCAGCTACGGACAGGGCGCAACTAATGAAAAACTGTTTTTT.

The chain combines TRBV27 with TRBJ1-6, with unresolved D. This CDR3 spans 12 amino acids. Per germline, CDR1 MNHEY and CDR2 SMNVEV (reference sequence). Trimming removed 6 bases from V and 7 bases from J, with 7 bases in between. The CDR3 loop reads CASRAGNSPLHF. The CDR3 DNA is TGTGCCAGCAGGGCCGGGAATTCACCCCTCCACTTT.

J is TRBJ1-1 and V is TRBV12-3 or TRBV12-4; 7 nucleotides agree with TRBD1. After removal of 8 bases from V and 4 bases from J, the junction contained 1 base not matched to a gene. The CDR3 is 11 amino acids. Written as DNA, the CDR3 is TGTGCCAGCCGACAGGGCACTGAAGCTTTCTTT. As protein: CASRQGTEAFF.

The V gene is TRBV18, the J gene TRBJ1-2, with 10 bases matching TRBD1. Germline V lookup: CDR1 KGHSH, CDR2 LQKENI. CDR3 length: 14 residues. With V trimmed by 2 bases and J by 8 bases, 5 bases remained unmatched. This chain's CDR3 is CASSPETGGFGYTF. The CDR3 DNA reads as TGTGCCAGCTCACCAGAGACAGGGGGCTTCGGCTACACCTTC.

This clone was counted once. V usage is TRBV11-2 and J usage is TRBJ1-3; D gene ambiguous. With 8 bases removed from V and 4 bases from J, the gap between germline ends came to 15 bases. There are 14 residues in the CDR3. Germline loops: CDR1 SGHAT, CDR2 FQNNGV. CDR3 protein: CASGTTGGGNTIYF. The CDR3 region has the DNA TGTGCCAGCGGCACGACTGGAGGGGGAAACACCATATATTTT.

This clone was seen a handful of times. The genes are TRBV5-4 and TRBJ1-2, with 9 bases matching TRBD1. The CDR3 length is 14 residues. In germline, CDR1 is SGHNT, CDR2 YYREEE (reference sequence). The junction had 4 bases not matched to a gene; V was cut back by 3 bases and J by 4 bases. The CDR3: CASSSRDRAYGYTF. CDR3 nucleotides: TGTGCCAGCAGCTCCCGGGACAGGGCCTATGGCTACACCTTC.

The chain employs TRBV5-1 and TRBJ2-3; D might be TRBD2 (6 bases). Germline V gene lookup returns CDR1 SGHRS and CDR2 YFSETQ. The CDR3 loop spans 15 amino acids. Trimming took 3 bases from V and 0 from J, leaving 11 bases between them. CDR3 protein: CASSYSGDSTDTQYF. CDR3 nucleotides: TGCGCCAGCAGCTATAGCGGAGACAGCACAGATACGCAGTATTTT.

The V call is TRBV14, the J call TRBJ1-1; the D is unclear. The CDR3 runs to 14 residues. Germline CDR1 SGHDN, CDR2 FVKESK. Trimming cost V 2 bases and J 7 bases, with 14 bases left between them. The CDR3 DNA reads TGTGCCAGCAGCCAATCATTGGGGAGGGTTGAAGCTTTCTTT. This encodes CASSQSLGRVEAFF.

The rearrangement uses TRBV5-1 and TRBJ2-5; tentative D call: TRBD2 (6 bases). CDR1 and CDR2 from the germline V gene are SGHRS and YFSETQ. The ends were cut back, 1 base at V and 0 bases at J, with 7 bases in the middle. The CDR3 sequence is 14 residues long. CDR3 sequence (DNA): TGCGCCAGCAGCTTGTTAGCGGACCAAGAGACCCAGTACTTC. This encodes CASSLLADQETQYF.

CDR3 in amino acids: CASSLVSAGHGANVLTF. The CDR3 DNA reads TGTGCCAGCAGCTTAGTCTCGGCAGGGCATGGGGCCAACGTCCTGACTTTC. The genes are TRBV11-2 and TRBJ2-6; D is perhaps TRBD1 (5 bases). V lost 1 base and J lost 3, with 13 bases in between. Per the germline V gene, CDR1 is SGHAT and CDR2 is FQNNGV. This CDR3 is 17 amino acids long. The whole variable domain, filled in from reference TRBV11-2 and TRBJ2-6, reads EAGVAQSPRYKIIEKRQSVAFWCNPISGHATLYWYQQILGQGPKLLIQFQNNGVVDDSQLPKDRFSAERLKGVDSTLKIQPAKLEDSAVYLCASSLVSAGHGANVLTFGAGSRLTVL.

This sequence joins TRBV2 and TRBJ2-5; 8 bases align to TRBD2. Trimming cost V 7 bases and J 5 bases; bases outside gene matches: 12. CDR3 length equals 15 residues. CDR1 SNHLY and CDR2 FYNNEI come from the germline V gene. This CDR3 is CASNGLASLSETQYF. The CDR3 DNA reads as TGTGCCAGCAACGGACTAGCTTCTCTGAGTGAGACCCAGTACTTC.